This T cell receptor beta chain appears in the sequencing data of a study of CD8 T cells in ankylosing spondylitis. Overall study results and limits: Previously reported in reactive arthritis synovial fluid and blood were some of the motif variants. Clones linked to the disease showed a CD8+ phenotype. They occurred at relatively low frequencies in peripheral blood. About 8 highly homologous variants made up a TCR beta motif that seemed to typify ankylosing spondylitis blood.

The ends lost 4 bases at V and 5 bases at J; junction bases unmatched: 8. This CDR3 has 15 residues. Germline values: CDR1 SGHVS, CDR2 FNYEAQ. Regarding this clonotype: Its antigen is unknown.

One entry per CDR3 protein, called by TCRdb with MiXCR from the 5' RACE reads. The sample lists about 480,000 distinct CDR3 sequences; approximately 17% were seen once. The TCR sequence derives from a male donor with ankylosing spondylitis. Sequencing used blood, either unsorted or a sorted T cell fraction (not recorded which). The V call is TRBV7-6, the J call TRBJ2-5; 9 bases are a match to TRBD2. CDR3 coding DNA: TGTGCCAGCAGCTCCTCTAGCGGGGTTTTCGAGACCCAGTACTTC. It specifies CASSSSSGVFETQYF.